The T cell receptor beta chain under discussion was sequenced for a study of monozygotic twins with inflammatory bowel disease (dated by TCRdb to 2018 to 2020). Background on the whole study: The complete study included about 30 monozygotic twin pairs: 19 IBD-discordant Danish pairs and nine German pairs, of which four were IBD-concordant and five were IBD-discordant. Within discordant pairs, disease-associated traits were sought mainly by comparing IBD patients with their genetically identical healthy co-twins. Each individual had, on average, about 151 000 unique TCRalpha sequences and 181 000 unique TCRbeta sequences available for analysis. The full study reports these points: The analysis was unable to tell different T cell subtypes apart. Background noise and inter-individual variability may have been introduced into the repertoires by the differing immunosuppressive treatments among patients. Measured by the inverse Simpson index, TCRbeta repertoire diversity was lower in IBD patients than in their healthy co-twins. Fewer clonotypes were shared with other individuals by IBD patients than by healthy twins, most markedly in patients showing signs of disease activity. No difference in repertoire similarity was observed between concordant and discordant twins, possibly owing to limited statistical power. The results gave no support for a single strong signal or clonotype linked to IBD.

From each donor, an approximately 2.4 ml peripheral blood sample was collected into PAXgene tubes and kept at -80 degrees C. Without any T cell sorting, total RNA was extracted from whole blood using the PAXgene blood miRNA kit on an automated QIAcube. Peripheral blood from monozygotic twin pairs, either concordant or discordant for inflammatory bowel disease, underwent deep TCRalpha and TCRbeta repertoire profiling that used unique molecular barcoding. Smoking habits were recorded for all twin pairs, and individuals were classified as current, former or never smokers. About this clonotype: Which antigen it targets is not known.

The receptor library was made with 5' RACE. Preparation of each TCR library used approximately 4,000 ng of total RNA. cDNA was synthesized with SMARTScribe reverse transcriptase in eight separate reactions per sample. During cDNA synthesis, template switching introduced unique molecular identifiers that contained a 6-nucleotide sample barcode. Two nested PCRs of approximately 16 and 9 cycles amplified the TCRalpha and TCRbeta cDNA, and bead purification followed each PCR. Before amplification, the cDNA was treated with uracil DNA-glycosylase and purified using the QIAquick PCR purification kit. The second PCR added Illumina TruSeq-compatible adapters along with sample-specific barcodes. TapeStation and Qubit were used to check library quality and concentration, and 5 ng of each library was pooled. Sequencing of pooled libraries was carried out on an Illumina HiSeq2500 single-index Rapid Run using 2 x 100 bp reads and custom sequencing primers. Processing in the source paper ran as follows. MiGEC version 1.2.6 was used for UMI-based consensus assembly to correct PCR and sequencing errors. V(D)J alignment, clonotype assembly and CDR3 extraction were performed with MiXCR version 2.1.1. Gene usage, clonotype sharing and MAIT/NKT TCR abundance were normalised by analysing the top 1000, 10 000 and 20 000 clonotypes per sample. Diversity was computed as the inverse Simpson index with the vegan R package after downsampling to 27 000 UMIs. Statistical testing used paired Mann-Whitney U tests on the discordant twin pairs and applied Benjamini-Hochberg correction for multiple testing. One entry per CDR3 protein sequence results from the TCRdb reprocessing of the reads, with DNA left out. The V and J calls come from TCRdb's annotation, not from the publication. This sample's table contains approximately 420,000 distinct CDR3 sequences. Of the sample, 2% to 3% is held by the ten largest clones.

The CDR3, from cysteine to phenylalanine, totals 15 residues. The record lacks a DNA sequence. The germline V gene (reference sequence) yields LGHDT for CDR1 and YNNKEL for CDR2. The V and J genes are TRBV3-1 and TRBJ1-1; TCRdb's D gene call, TRBD1, goes unchecked for lack of DNA. The sample comprised blood. This receptor was identified in a human donor with ulcerative colitis or Crohn's disease, or a healthy co-twin of an affected twin (not recorded which). The CDR3 has the sequence CTSSLGQGAFTEAFF.